This TCR beta chain was captured in a study of T cells of healthy individuals. The CDR3 has 16 residues. Germline CDR1 and CDR2: LGHNA and YNFKEQ. Germline trimming cut 4 bases from V and 4 bases from J; bases unmatched to any gene: 10. TCRdb re-called the 5' RACE reads through MiXCR, storing one row per CDR3 protein. Of about 100,000 distinct CDR3 sequences in the sample, approximately 15% were seen once. The J gene is TRBJ2-3, the V gene TRBV4-2; 8 bases fit TRBD1. This clonotype originated in a human donor in good health. As DNA, the CDR3 is TGTGCCAGCAGCCTTCTTGGGACAGGTAGCCCAGATACGCAGTATTTT. It translates to CASSLLGTGSPDTQYF.